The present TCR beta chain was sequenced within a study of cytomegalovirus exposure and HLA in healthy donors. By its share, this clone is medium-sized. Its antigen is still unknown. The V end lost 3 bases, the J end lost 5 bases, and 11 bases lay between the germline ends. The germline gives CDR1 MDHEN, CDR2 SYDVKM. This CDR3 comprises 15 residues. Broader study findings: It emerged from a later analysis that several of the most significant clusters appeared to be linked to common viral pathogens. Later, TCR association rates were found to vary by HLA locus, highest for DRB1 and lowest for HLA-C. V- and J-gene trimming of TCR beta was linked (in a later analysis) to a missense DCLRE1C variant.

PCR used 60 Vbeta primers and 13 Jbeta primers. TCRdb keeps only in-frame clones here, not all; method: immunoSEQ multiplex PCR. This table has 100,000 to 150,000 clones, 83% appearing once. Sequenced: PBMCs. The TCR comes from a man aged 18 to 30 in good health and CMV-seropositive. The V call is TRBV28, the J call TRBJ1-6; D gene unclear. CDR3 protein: CASSFGERNNSPLHF. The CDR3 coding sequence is TGTGCCAGCAGTTTCGGAGAGCGCAATAATTCACCCCTCCACTTT.